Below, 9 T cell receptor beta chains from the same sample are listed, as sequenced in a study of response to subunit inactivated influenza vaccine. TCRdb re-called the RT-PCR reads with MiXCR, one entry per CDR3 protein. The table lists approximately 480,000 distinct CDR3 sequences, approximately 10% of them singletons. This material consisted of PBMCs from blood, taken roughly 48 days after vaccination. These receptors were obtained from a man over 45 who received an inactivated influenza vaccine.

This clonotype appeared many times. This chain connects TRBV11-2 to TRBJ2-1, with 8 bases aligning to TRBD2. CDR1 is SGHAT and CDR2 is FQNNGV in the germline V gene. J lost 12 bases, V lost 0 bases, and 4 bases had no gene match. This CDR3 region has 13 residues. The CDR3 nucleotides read TGTGCCAGCAGCTTAGATCCGGGGGGGTCGCAGTTCTTC. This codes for CASSLDPGGSQFF. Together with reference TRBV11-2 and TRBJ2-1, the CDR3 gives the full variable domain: EAGVAQSPRYKIIEKRQSVAFWCNPISGHATLYWYQQILGQGPKLLIQFQNNGVVDDSQLPKDRFSAERLKGVDSTLKIQPAKLEDSAVYLCASSLDPGGSQFFGPGTRLTVL.

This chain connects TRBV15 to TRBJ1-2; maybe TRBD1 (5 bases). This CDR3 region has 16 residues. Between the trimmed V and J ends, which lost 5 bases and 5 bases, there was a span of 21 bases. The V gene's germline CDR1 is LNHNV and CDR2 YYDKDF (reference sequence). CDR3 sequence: CATSPGQDRRVYGYTF. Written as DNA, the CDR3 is TGTGCCACCAGCCCCGGTCAAGACAGACGGGTTTATGGCTACACCTTC.

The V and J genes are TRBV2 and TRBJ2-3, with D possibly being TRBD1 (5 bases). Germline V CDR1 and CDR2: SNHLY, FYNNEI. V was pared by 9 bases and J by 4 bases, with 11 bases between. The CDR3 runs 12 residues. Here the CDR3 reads CARAQGADTQYF. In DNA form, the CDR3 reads TGTGCCAGAGCGCAGGGCGCAGATACGCAGTATTTT. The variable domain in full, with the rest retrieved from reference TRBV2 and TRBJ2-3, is EPEVTQTPSHQVTQMGQEVILRCVPISNHLYFYWYRQILGQKVEFLVSFYNNEISEKSEIFDDQFSVERPDGSNFTLKIRSTKLEDSAMYFCARAQGADTQYFGPGTRLTVL.

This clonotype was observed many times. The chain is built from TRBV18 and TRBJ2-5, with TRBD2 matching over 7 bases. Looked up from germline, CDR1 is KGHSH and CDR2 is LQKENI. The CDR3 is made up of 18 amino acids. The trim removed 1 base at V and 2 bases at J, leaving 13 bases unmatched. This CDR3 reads CASSPRGGGEIKQETQYF. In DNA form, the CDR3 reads TGTGCCAGCTCACCACGCGGGGGAGGCGAAATAAAACAAGAGACCCAGTACTTC.

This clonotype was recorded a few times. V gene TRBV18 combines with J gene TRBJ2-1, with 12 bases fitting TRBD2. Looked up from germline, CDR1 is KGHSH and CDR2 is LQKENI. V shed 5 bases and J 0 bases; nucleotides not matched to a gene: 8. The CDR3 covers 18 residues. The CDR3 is CASSTGLAGQLSYNEQFF. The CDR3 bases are TGTGCCAGCTCAACGGGACTAGCGGGCCAGCTCTCCTACAATGAGCAGTTCTTC.

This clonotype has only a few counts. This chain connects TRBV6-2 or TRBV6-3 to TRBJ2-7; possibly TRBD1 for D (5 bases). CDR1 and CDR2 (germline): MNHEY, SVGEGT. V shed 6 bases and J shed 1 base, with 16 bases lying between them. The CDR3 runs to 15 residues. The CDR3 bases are TGTGCCAGCAGCCCAAGGGGAAGGTGGTCCTACGAGCAGTACTTC. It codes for CASSPRGRWSYEQYF.

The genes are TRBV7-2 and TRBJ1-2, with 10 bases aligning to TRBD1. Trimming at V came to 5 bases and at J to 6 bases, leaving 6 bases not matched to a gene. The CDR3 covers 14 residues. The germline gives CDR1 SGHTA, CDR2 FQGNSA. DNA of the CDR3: TGTGCCAGCAGCCCAAGACAGGGGGCGCATGGCTACACCTTC. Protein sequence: CASSPRQGAHGYTF.

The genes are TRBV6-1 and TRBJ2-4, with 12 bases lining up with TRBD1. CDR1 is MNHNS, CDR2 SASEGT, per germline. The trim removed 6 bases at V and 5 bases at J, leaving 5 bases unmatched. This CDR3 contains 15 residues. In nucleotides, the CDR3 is TGTGCCAGCAGCCCGGGACAGGGGGCTGAAAACATTCAGTACTTC. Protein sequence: CASSPGQGAENIQYF.

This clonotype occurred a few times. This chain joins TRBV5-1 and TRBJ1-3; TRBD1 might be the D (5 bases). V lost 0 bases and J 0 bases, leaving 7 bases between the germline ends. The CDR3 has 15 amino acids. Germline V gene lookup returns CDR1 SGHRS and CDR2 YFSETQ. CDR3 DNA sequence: TGCGCCAGCAGCTTGGAGGGGAGCTCTGGAAACACCATATATTTT. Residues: CASSLEGSSGNTIYF. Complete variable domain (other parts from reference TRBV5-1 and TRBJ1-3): KAGVTQTPRYLIKTRGQQVTLSCSPISGHRSVSWYQQTPGQGLQFLFEYFSETQRNKGNFPGRFSGRQFSNSRSEMNVSTLELGDSALYLCASSLEGSSGNTIYFGEGSWLTVV.